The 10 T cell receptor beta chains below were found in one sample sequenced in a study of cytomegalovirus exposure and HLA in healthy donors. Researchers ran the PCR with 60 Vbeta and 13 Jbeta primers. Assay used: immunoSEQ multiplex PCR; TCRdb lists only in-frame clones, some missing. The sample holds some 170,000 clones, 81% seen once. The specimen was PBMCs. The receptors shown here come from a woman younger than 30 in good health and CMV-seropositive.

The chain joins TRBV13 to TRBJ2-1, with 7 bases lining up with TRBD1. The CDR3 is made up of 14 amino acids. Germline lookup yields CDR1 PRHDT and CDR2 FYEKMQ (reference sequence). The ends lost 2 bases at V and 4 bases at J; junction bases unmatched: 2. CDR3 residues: CASSLTGVYNEQFF. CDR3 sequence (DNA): TGTGCCAGCAGCTTAACAGGGGTTTACAATGAGCAGTTCTTC. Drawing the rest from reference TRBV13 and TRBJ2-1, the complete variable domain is AAGVIQSPRHLIKEKRETATLKCYPIPRHDTVYWYQQGPGQDPQFLISFYEKMQSDKGSIPDRFSAQQFSDYHSELNMSSLELGDSALYFCASSLTGVYNEQFFGPGTRLTVL.

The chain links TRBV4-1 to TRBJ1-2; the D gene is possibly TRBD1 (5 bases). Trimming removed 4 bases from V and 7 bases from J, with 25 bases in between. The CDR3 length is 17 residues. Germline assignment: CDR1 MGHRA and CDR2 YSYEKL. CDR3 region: CASSLWPAGADFSGYTF. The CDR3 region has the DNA TGCGCCAGCAGCCTTTGGCCGGCTGGGGCCGATTTCTCTGGCTACACCTTC.

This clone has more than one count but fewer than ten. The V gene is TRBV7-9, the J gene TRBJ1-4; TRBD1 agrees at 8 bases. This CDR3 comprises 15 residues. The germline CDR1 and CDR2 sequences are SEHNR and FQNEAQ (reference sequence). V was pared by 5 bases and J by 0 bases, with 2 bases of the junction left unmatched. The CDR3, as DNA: TGTGCCAGCAGCCCACAGGGGGCAACTAATGAAAAACTGTTTTTT. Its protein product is CASSPQGATNEKLFF. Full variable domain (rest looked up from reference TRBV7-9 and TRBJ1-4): DTGVSQNPRHKITKRGQNVTFRCDPISEHNRLYWYRQTLGQGPEFLTYFQNEAQLEKSRLLSDRFSAERPKGSFSTLEIQRTEQGDSAMYLCASSPQGATNEKLFFGSGTQLSVL.

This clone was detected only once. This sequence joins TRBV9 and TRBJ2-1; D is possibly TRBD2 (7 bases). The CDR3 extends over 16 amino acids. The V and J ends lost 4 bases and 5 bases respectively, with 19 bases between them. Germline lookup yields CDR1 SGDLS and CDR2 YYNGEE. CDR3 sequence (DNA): TGTGCCAGCAGCCAAGGGGCGCGGGGGCCCAACAATGAGCAGTTCTTC. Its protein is CASSQGARGPNNEQFF.

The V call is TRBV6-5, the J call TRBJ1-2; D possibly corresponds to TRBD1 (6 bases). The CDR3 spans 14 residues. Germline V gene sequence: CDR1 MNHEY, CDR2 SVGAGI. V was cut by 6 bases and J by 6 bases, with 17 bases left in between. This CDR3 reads CASSGQRETHGYTF. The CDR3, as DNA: TGTGCCAGCAGCGGACAGAGGGAGACCCATGGCTACACCTTC.

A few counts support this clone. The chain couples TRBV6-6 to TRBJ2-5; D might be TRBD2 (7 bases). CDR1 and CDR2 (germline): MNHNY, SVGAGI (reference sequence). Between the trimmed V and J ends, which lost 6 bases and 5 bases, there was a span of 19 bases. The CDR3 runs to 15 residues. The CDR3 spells CASSSARGGTETQYF. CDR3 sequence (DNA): TGTGCCAGCAGCTCCGCCCGCGGGGGCACTGAGACCCAGTACTTC.

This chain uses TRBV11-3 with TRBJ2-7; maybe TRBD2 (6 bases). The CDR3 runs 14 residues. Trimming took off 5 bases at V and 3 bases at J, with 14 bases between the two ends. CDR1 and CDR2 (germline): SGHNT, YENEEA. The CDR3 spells CASSQGLTHYEQYF. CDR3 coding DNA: TGTGCCAGCAGCCAAGGACTAACCCACTACGAGCAGTACTTC.

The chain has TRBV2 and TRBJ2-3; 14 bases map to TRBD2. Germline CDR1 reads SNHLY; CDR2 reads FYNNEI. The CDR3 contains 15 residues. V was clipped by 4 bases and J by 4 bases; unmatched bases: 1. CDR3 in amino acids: CASSGLAGGADTQYF. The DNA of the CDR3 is TGTGCCAGCAGTGGACTAGCGGGGGGGGCAGATACGCAGTATTTT.

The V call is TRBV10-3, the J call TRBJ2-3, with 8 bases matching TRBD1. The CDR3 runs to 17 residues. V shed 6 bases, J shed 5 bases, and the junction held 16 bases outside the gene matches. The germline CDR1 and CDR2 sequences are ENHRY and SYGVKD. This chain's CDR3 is CAIRLTDESTGVDTQYF. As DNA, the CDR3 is TGTGCCATCAGGCTGACGGATGAGTCGACAGGGGTAGATACGCAGTATTTT.

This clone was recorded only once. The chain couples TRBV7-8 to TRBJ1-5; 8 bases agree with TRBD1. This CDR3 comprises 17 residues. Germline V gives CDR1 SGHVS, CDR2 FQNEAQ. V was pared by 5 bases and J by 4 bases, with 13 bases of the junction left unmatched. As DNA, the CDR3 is TGTGCCAGCAGCCCTAGGGCAGGGGGCGCAGGTAATCAGCCCCAGCATTTT. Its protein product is CASSPRAGGAGNQPQHF.